What follows are 29 T cell receptor beta chains derived from one specimen sequenced in a study of response to subunit inactivated influenza vaccine. TCRdb re-analysed the RT-PCR reads in MiXCR, keeping a single row per CDR3 protein. This table holds about 500,000 distinct CDR3 sequences, about 15% found once. The sample consisted of CD4+ T cells sorted from PBMCs, taken roughly 24 months after vaccination. These receptors were taken from a man between 45 and 75 years old who received an inactivated influenza vaccine.

J is TRBJ1-3 and V is TRBV7-6; D is undetermined. Germline V gene sequence: CDR1 SGHVS, CDR2 FNYEAQ. Trimming left V 1 base short and J 4 bases short, with 11 bases between. The CDR3 contains 15 residues. The CDR3: CASSLGPRPGNTIYF. DNA for the CDR3: TGTGCCAGCAGCTTAGGGCCGCGGCCAGGAAACACCATATATTTT. The full variable domain, with the rest looked up from reference TRBV7-6 and TRBJ1-3, is GAGVSQSPRYKVTKRGQDVALRCDPISGHVSLYWYRQALGQGPEFLTYFNYEAQQDKSGLPNDRFSAERPEGSISTLTIQRTEQRDSAMYRCASSLGPRPGNTIYFGEGSWLTVV.

There are a few counts of this clonotype. The chain combines TRBV9 with TRBJ2-5; D uncertain. This CDR3 has 13 amino acids. V gave up 0 bases and J gave up 5 bases, with 8 bases separating them. Germline V gene sequence: CDR1 SGDLS, CDR2 YYNGEE. DNA of the CDR3: TGTGCCAGCAGCGTAGCTCTTCGGGAGACCCAGTACTTC. It codes for CASSVALRETQYF.

The V and J genes are TRBV7-8 and TRBJ2-3; D call uncertain. Germline CDR1 is SGHVS and CDR2 is FQNEAQ. The length of the CDR3 is 15 residues. V was shortened by 5 bases and J by 1 base, with 13 bases between the two germline ends. This chain's CDR3 is CASSPVRVGTDTQYF. As DNA, the CDR3 is TGTGCCAGCAGCCCCGTAAGGGTGGGCACAGATACGCAGTATTTT.

The V gene is TRBV18, the J gene TRBJ2-7; D ambiguous. This CDR3 is built from 13 residues. Germline values: CDR1 KGHSH, CDR2 LQKENI. V was pared by 5 bases and J by 5 bases, with 13 bases between. DNA for the CDR3: TGTGCCAGCTCAGGAGAGATAGGCGACGAGCAGTACTTC. This codes for CASSGEIGDEQYF.

This clonotype was counted at least ten times. This chain links TRBV11-1 with TRBJ2-6; D unclear. The CDR3 runs 18 residues. V gave up 1 base and J gave up 0 bases, with 13 bases separating them. Germline loops: CDR1 SGHAT, CDR2 FQDESV (reference sequence). CDR3 sequence: CASSLGRISFSGANVLTF. The CDR3 nucleotides are TGTGCCAGCAGCTTAGGACGGATATCCTTCTCTGGGGCCAACGTCCTGACTTTC.

The rearrangement uses TRBV20-1 and TRBJ1-5; a weak D match, TRBD1 (5 bases). This CDR3 region has 16 residues. V lost 0 bases and J 3 bases, leaving 15 bases between the germline ends. Germline V gene data show CDR1 as DFQATT and CDR2 as SNEGSKA (reference sequence). The CDR3 coding sequence is TGCAGTGCTAGAGATCGGGGACTCCGCCTCAATCAGCCCCAGCATTTT. Its translation is CSARDRGLRLNQPQHF.

The V call is TRBV19, the J call TRBJ2-1; 7 bases fit TRBD2. Germline V CDR1 and CDR2: LNHDA, SQIVND (reference sequence). V was pared by 5 bases and J by 7 bases, with 17 bases of the junction left unmatched. The CDR3 totals 17 residues. Here the CDR3 DNA reads TGTGCCAGTAGTGTCGCTCTTCGGGGGGTAATCGGGAATGAGCAGTTCTTC. Amino acid sequence: CASSVALRGVIGNEQFF.

J is TRBJ2-1 and V is TRBV29-1; the D gene is possibly TRBD1 (6 bases). V lost 7 bases and J 0 bases, leaving 10 bases between the germline ends. The CDR3 has 13 amino acids. The germline CDR1 and CDR2 sequences are SQVTM and ANQGSEA. CDR3 region: CSAPDSSYNEQFF. The DNA for the CDR3 is TGCAGCGCCCCGGACAGCTCCTACAATGAGCAGTTCTTC.

The chain joins TRBV5-1 to TRBJ2-2, with D unclear. The germline CDR1 and CDR2 sequences are SGHRS and YFSETQ. The ends were cut back, 0 bases at V and 6 bases at J, with 9 bases in the middle. This CDR3 region has 14 residues. The CDR3 nucleotides read TGCGCCAGCAGCTTGGTCTCTGACCCCGGGGAGCTGTTTTTT. It yields the protein CASSLVSDPGELFF.

J is TRBJ1-2 and V is TRBV10-3, with a tentative D call TRBD1 (6 bases). There are 14 residues in the CDR3. The V end lost 6 bases, the J end lost 2 bases, and 13 bases lay between the germline ends. The germline V gene encodes CDR1 ENHRY and CDR2 SYGVKD. As DNA, the CDR3 is TGTGCCATCAGAACGTCGGGGACAAACTATGGCTACACCTTC. This gives the protein CAIRTSGTNYGYTF.

This clonotype was seen more than once but under ten times. J is TRBJ2-1 and V is TRBV12-3 or TRBV12-4; TRBD1 is a possible D gene (5 bases). V was pared by 6 bases and J by 10 bases, with 19 bases between. This CDR3 is built from 14 residues. CDR3 in amino acids: CASSPDQGNVEQFF. CDR3 in DNA: TGTGCCAGCAGCCCCGATCAGGGCAATGTGGAGCAGTTCTTC.

The J gene is TRBJ2-5, the V gene TRBV5-1; 7 bases are shared with TRBD1. The V segment lost 5 bases and the J segment 2 bases; nucleotides outside the gene matches: 9. This CDR3 is 15 amino acids long. The V gene's germline CDR1 is SGHRS and CDR2 YFSETQ. CDR3 in amino acids: CASSPQTGPQETQYF. The CDR3 DNA is TGCGCCAGCAGTCCACAGACAGGGCCACAAGAGACCCAGTACTTC. Complete variable domain (other parts from reference TRBV5-1 and TRBJ2-5): KAGVTQTPRYLIKTRGQQVTLSCSPISGHRSVSWYQQTPGQGLQFLFEYFSETQRNKGNFPGRFSGRQFSNSRSEMNVSTLELGDSALYLCASSPQTGPQETQYFGPGTRLLVL.

V and J are TRBV7-2 and TRBJ1-5, with a possible D match to TRBD1 (6 bases). CDR1 and CDR2 from the germline V gene are SGHTA and FQGNSA. CDR3 length: 15 amino acids. The ends were cut back, 4 bases at V and 6 bases at J, with 16 bases in the middle. Written as DNA, the CDR3 is TGTGCCAGCAGCTCAGACAGGACCCGGGGTCAGCCCCAGCATTTT. This sequence encodes CASSSDRTRGQPQHF.

This rearrangement joins TRBV18 to TRBJ2-2, with 8 nucleotides matching TRBD2. The germline V gene has CDR1 KGHSH and CDR2 LQKENI. The CDR3 consists of 17 residues. J was trimmed by 2 bases and V by 0 bases; bases with no gene match: 5. CDR3 loop: CASSPPERGYNTGELFF. Here the CDR3 DNA reads TGTGCCAGCTCACCACCGGAGCGGGGGTACAACACCGGGGAGCTGTTTTTT.

This clonotype was found a few times. The V gene is TRBV20-1, the J gene TRBJ1-6, with 11 bases lining up with TRBD1. Germline values: CDR1 DFQATT, CDR2 SNEGSKA (reference sequence). The CDR3 runs 14 residues. Trimming cost V 5 bases and J 7 bases; bases outside gene matches: 4. The CDR3 region has the DNA TGCAGTGCTGGACAGGGGGCGTCGAATTCACCCCTCCACTTT. Protein product: CSAGQGASNSPLHF.

At least ten counts were recorded for this clonotype. The chain links TRBV20-1 to TRBJ2-5, with 7 bases aligning to TRBD1. This CDR3 contains 15 residues. CDR1 and CDR2 from the germline V gene are DFQATT and SNEGSKA (reference sequence). V lost 2 bases and J lost 4; bases outside the gene matches: 10. CDR3 coding DNA: TGCAGTGCTAGACCTTACGACAGGGTTGGAGAGACCCAGTACTTC. Protein: CSARPYDRVGETQYF.

The chain carries TRBV9 and TRBJ2-2; D unclear. Trimming cost V 0 bases and J 0 bases, with 9 bases left between them. This CDR3 has 16 amino acids. CDR1 is SGDLS and CDR2 is YYNGEE in the germline V gene. The CDR3 sequence is CASSVGSGSNTGELFF. In DNA, the CDR3 is TGTGCCAGCAGCGTAGGCTCGGGCTCGAACACCGGGGAGCTGTTTTTT.

This clonotype occurred many times. The chain uses TRBV5-6 and TRBJ2-2, with a possible D match to TRBD1 (6 bases). The CDR3 length is 15 residues. V lost 2 bases and J 1 base, leaving 9 bases between the germline ends. CDR1 is SGHDT and CDR2 is YYEEEE in the germline V gene. The CDR3 spells CASSFGGLNTGELFF. DNA of the CDR3: TGTGCCAGCAGCTTTGGGGGCCTGAACACCGGGGAGCTGTTTTTT.

This clonotype has a count of ten or more. The gene calls are TRBV6-1 and TRBJ2-7; a weak D match, TRBD2 (7 bases). The CDR3 consists of 14 residues. Trimming cost V 2 bases and J 1 base, with 9 bases left between them. The V gene's germline CDR1 is MNHNS and CDR2 SASEGT. This chain's CDR3 is CASSERGGSYEQYF. The DNA for the CDR3 is TGTGCCAGCAGTGAAAGGGGGGGATCCTACGAGCAGTACTTC.

This clonotype has more than one count but fewer than ten. The chain carries TRBV20-1 and TRBJ2-1; D uncertain. V was pared by 1 base and J by 3 bases, with 10 bases between. The V gene's germline CDR1 is DFQATT and CDR2 SNEGSKA (reference sequence). CDR3 length: 14 amino acids. As DNA, the CDR3 is TGCAGTGCTAGAGCATTAGGAGTCTACAATGAGCAGTTCTTC. Translation gives CSARALGVYNEQFF.

This chain uses TRBV28 with TRBJ2-1, with TRBD2 as a possible D gene (6 bases). The CDR3 is made up of 16 amino acids. Germline values: CDR1 MDHEN, CDR2 SYDVKM. The germline V and J ends were trimmed by 4 bases and 9 bases, with 22 bases remaining between them. The CDR3 sequence is CASSSNSWGVGREQFF. DNA for the CDR3: TGTGCCAGCAGTTCCAATTCGTGGGGGGTCGGGCGTGAGCAGTTCTTC. Based on the CDR3 plus reference TRBV28 and TRBJ2-1, the full variable domain is DVKVTQSSRYLVKRTGEKVFLECVQDMDHENMFWYRQDPGLGLRLIYFSYDVKMKEKGDIPEGYSVSREKKERFSLILESASTNQTSMYLCASSSNSWGVGREQFFGPGTRLTVL.

This clonotype has ten or more counts. The V gene is TRBV10-3, the J gene TRBJ2-7; perhaps TRBD1 as D (5 bases). The CDR3 is 15 residues long. V lost 2 bases to trimming and J lost 0 bases, with 11 bases between them. Germline values: CDR1 ENHRY, CDR2 SYGVKD. The CDR3 coding sequence is TGTGCCATCAGTGAGGGGGCGGCCCACTCCTACGAGCAGTACTTC. It yields the protein CAISEGAAHSYEQYF.

This clonotype was seen a few times. The CDR3 DNA is TGTGCCAGCTCAGCCACAGGGGTCGATGAGCAGTTCTTC. It specifies CASSATGVDEQFF. The genes are TRBV18 and TRBJ2-1, with 7 bases aligning to TRBD1. The CDR3 has 13 amino acids. The V and J ends lost 5 bases and 8 bases, in that order; junction bases with no gene match: 6. Germline V gene lookup returns CDR1 KGHSH and CDR2 LQKENI.

This clonotype showed up just a few times. This chain links TRBV7-2 with TRBJ2-1; D is unclear. The CDR3 has 15 amino acids. V lost 2 bases and J lost 0, with 8 bases in between. The germline V gene encodes CDR1 SGHTA and CDR2 FQGNSA. The CDR3 sequence: CASSLRVSSYNEQFF. As DNA, the CDR3 is TGTGCCAGCAGCTTACGGGTTTCCTCCTACAATGAGCAGTTCTTC.

The chain is built from TRBV19 and TRBJ1-1; no clear D gene. The CDR3 loop spans 15 amino acids. CDR1 LNHDA and CDR2 SQIVND come from the germline V gene (reference sequence). Trimming removed 6 bases at V and 0 bases at J, with 14 bases between. CDR3 coding DNA: TGTGCCAGTAGAAGGACGGGCTCCATGAACACTGAAGCTTTCTTT. This sequence encodes CASRRTGSMNTEAFF.

Only a few counts were recorded for this clonotype. The rearrangement links TRBV2 to TRBJ2-7; 8 nucleotides line up with TRBD1. The V and J ends lost 10 bases and 6 bases, in that order; junction bases with no gene match: 11. Germline assignment: CDR1 SNHLY and CDR2 FYNNEI. The CDR3 runs to 13 residues. The CDR3 sequence is CATQLTGALEQYF. DNA of the CDR3: TGTGCCACTCAACTGACAGGGGCCCTCGAGCAGTACTTC.

This clonotype has more than one count but fewer than ten. The CDR3 nucleotides read TGTGCCAGCAGCCAAGACAGGGTATACTCACCCCTCCACTTT. The encoded protein is CASSQDRVYSPLHF. The chain recombines TRBV5-6 with TRBJ1-6, with TRBD1 matching over 7 bases. With 4 bases clipped from V and 10 bases from J, the junction kept 8 bases outside the gene matches. Germline V gene data show CDR1 as SGHDT and CDR2 as YYEEEE. The CDR3 covers 14 residues. Using reference TRBV5-6 and TRBJ1-6 for the parts outside the CDR3, the full variable domain is DAGVTQSPTHLIKTRGQQVTLRCSPKSGHDTVSWYQQALGQGPQFIFQYYEEEERQRGNFPDRFSGHQFPNYSSELNVNALLLGDSALYLCASSQDRVYSPLHFGNGTRLTVT.

This clonotype came up a few times. The chain carries TRBV5-1 and TRBJ1-4, with no clear D. Looked up from germline, CDR1 is SGHRS and CDR2 is YFSETQ. The germline V and J ends were trimmed by 8 bases and 0 bases, with 14 bases remaining between them. The CDR3 extends over 15 amino acids. The CDR3 here is CASNLGVATNEKLFF. In nucleotides, the CDR3 is TGCGCCAGTAACTTGGGAGTTGCAACTAATGAAAAACTGTTTTTT.

This clonotype showed up just a few times. This chain uses TRBV5-1 with TRBJ2-3, with TRBD2 matching 10 bases. The CDR3 covers 16 residues. The V segment lost 1 base and the J segment 5 bases; nucleotides outside the gene matches: 7. Looked up from germline, CDR1 is SGHRS and CDR2 is YFSETQ. CDR3 nucleotide sequence: TGCGCCAGCAGCTTGCGAGCGGGGGGGCCGTTAGATACGCAGTATTTT. As protein: CASSLRAGGPLDTQYF.